This T cell receptor (beta chain) was identified during a study of tumor and adjacent non-tumor tissue in lung cancer. Overall study: On average, productive TCRbeta reads reached roughly 3.9 million per sample. Whole-study findings and limits: Compared with tumor, normal lung showed significantly lower TCR diversity.

No cell sorting was done before RNA was extracted from the tissue. Newly diagnosed lung cancer patients had thoracic surgery in China, August–November 2014, without prior chemotherapy. This clonotype was recorded many times. Its antigen is not identified. The library came from three nested PCR rounds adapted from ARM-PCR protocols. One entry per CDR3 protein, called by TCRdb with MiXCR from the multiplex PCR reads. The top ten hold about 18% of the sample, which has tens of thousands of distinct CDR3 sequences, 65% to 75% seen once. The sequenced material came from lung tumor tissue. This TCR derives from a man aged 60-69 years with non-small cell lung cancer.

The CDR3 here is CASSSGTGKPDTQYF. CDR3 nucleotides: TGTGCCAGCAGCTCCGGGACAGGGAAACCAGATACGCAGTATTTT. The V and J genes are TRBV6-2 or TRBV6-3 and TRBJ2-3; 9 bases match TRBD1. The V segment lost 6 bases and the J segment 4 bases; nucleotides outside the gene matches: 8. This CDR3 contains 15 residues. The germline V gene has CDR1 MNHEY and CDR2 SVGEGT.